This TCR beta chain originates from a study of T cell responses to AZD1222 COVID-19 vaccine. The table came from immunoSEQ multiplex PCR; TCRdb's copy has only in-frame clones and leaves some out. The profile shows under 200,000 clones, roughly nine tenths of them singletons. Trimming shortened V by 0 bases and J by 8 bases, and 15 bases separated the two germline ends. Germline V gene data show CDR1 as SGDLS and CDR2 as YYNGEE. The CDR3 contains 15 residues. This sample comprised peripheral blood, obtained 28 days after the second AZD1222 dose. The receptor's source is an adult who received the AZD1222 COVID-19 vaccine. The V and J genes are TRBV9 and TRBJ2-1; D is perhaps TRBD2 (6 bases). The CDR3: CASSVAGSSLYEQFF. In nucleotides, the CDR3 is TGTGCCAGCAGCGTAGCCGGGAGCTCCCTGTATGAGCAGTTCTTC.